These 6 T cell receptor beta chains came from one sample sequenced in a study of cytomegalovirus exposure and HLA in healthy donors. Sequencing used immunoSEQ multiplex PCR; TCRdb keeps in-frame clones, though not all of them. This sample carries 200,000 or so clones, almost 90% of them seen once, and the ten largest clones take over 2.5%. Material: PBMCs. Receptors originate from a woman aged 18-35 years in good health and CMV-seronegative.

The rearrangement links TRBV6-1 to TRBJ1-3; D call uncertain. V gave up 6 bases and J gave up 0 bases, with 12 bases separating them. This CDR3 is built from 15 residues. The germline V gene has CDR1 MNHNS and CDR2 SASEGT. The CDR3 protein is CASRAPGTSGNTIYF. The CDR3 coding sequence is TGTGCCAGCAGGGCACCGGGAACCTCTGGAAACACCATATATTTT.

The J gene is TRBJ2-2, the V gene TRBV29-1, with 7 nucleotides matching TRBD1. This CDR3 comprises 13 residues. Losses at the gene ends were 7 bases for V and 0 bases for J; bases not matched to a gene: 2. Germline lookup yields CDR1 SQVTM and CDR2 ANQGSEA. CDR3 sequence: CSAGTANTGELFF. The CDR3 bases are TGCAGCGCCGGGACAGCGAACACCGGGGAGCTGTTTTTT.

This chain joins TRBV6-5 and TRBJ1-2; TRBD1 aligns across 7 bases. After removal of 6 bases from V and 0 bases from J, the junction contained 7 bases not matched to a gene. Looked up from germline, CDR1 is MNHEY and CDR2 is SVGAGI. The CDR3 is 15 amino acids. The CDR3 here is CASSLTGDPNYGYTF. The DNA of the CDR3 is TGTGCCAGCAGCCTCACAGGGGATCCTAACTATGGCTACACCTTC.

This clone appeared a single time. The rearrangement links TRBV9 to TRBJ1-2; 10 bases map to TRBD1. CDR3 size: 12 residues. The germline V gene encodes CDR1 SGDLS and CDR2 YYNGEE. V was clipped by 3 bases and J by 11 bases; unmatched bases: 4. The CDR3 DNA reads as TGTGCCAGCAGCGGGGACAGGGGCTCTTACACCTTC. This encodes CASSGDRGSYTF.

This sequence joins TRBV9 and TRBJ2-2; no definite D call. The germline CDR1 and CDR2 sequences are SGDLS and YYNGEE. V lost 0 bases to trimming and J lost 1 base, with 7 bases between them. The CDR3 runs to 15 residues. The CDR3 DNA follows: TGTGCCAGCAGCGTAGACGCTAGGAACACCGGGGAGCTGTTTTTT. Amino acid sequence: CASSVDARNTGELFF.

The V gene is TRBV7-2, the J gene TRBJ2-1, with D perhaps TRBD2 (5 bases). The CDR3 is 14 amino acids. With 1 base removed from V and 5 bases from J, the gap between germline ends came to 9 bases. The germline gives CDR1 SGHTA, CDR2 FQGNSA. The CDR3 region has the DNA TGTGCCAGCAGCTTAGGACTACCCAACAATGAGCAGTTCTTC. It codes for CASSLGLPNNEQFF. The variable domain in full, with the rest retrieved from reference TRBV7-2 and TRBJ2-1, is GAGVSQSPSNKVTEKGKDVELRCDPISGHTALYWYRQSLGQGLEFLIYFQGNSAPDKSGLPSDRFSAERTGGSVSTLTIQRTQQEDSAVYLCASSLGLPNNEQFFGPGTRLTVL.